This is a list of T cell receptor beta chains from one sample in a study of beta chain features in type 1 diabetes. The protocol was immunoSEQ multiplex PCR, while the TCRdb copy is restricted to in-frame clones and leaves out a portion. The data show around 310,000 clones, 13% seen once. Sample: naive CD4+ T cells from blood. The receptors come from a woman aged 18 to 35 with type 1 diabetes. Both conserved end residues are part of each CDR3. A D gene is named only where the DNA matches it firmly. Clone size is given for some rows only: seen once, a few or many times, or a class if the clone is expanded.

>TRBJ1-2|TRBV5-1|few|TRBD1
CASSLGTGPTNYGYTF
TGCGCCAGCAGCCTGGGGACAGGCCCAACTAACTATGGCTACACCTTC
>TRBJ2-3|TRBV10-1|NA|TRBD2
CASRSGTSTDTQYF
TGCGCCAGCCGGAGCGGGACTAGCACAGATACGCAGTATTTT
>TRBJ1-1|TRBV7-9|NA|NA
CASSLEGGGPEAFF
TGTGCCAGCAGCTTAGAGGGAGGTGGGCCTGAAGCTTTCTTT
>TRBJ1-1|TRBV7-9|few|NA
CASSSRDTEAFF
TGTGCCAGCAGCTCCCGGGACACTGAAGCTTTCTTT
>TRBJ2-7|TRBV11-2|few|TRBD1
CASSSRQGALYEQYF
TGTGCCAGCAGCTCCCGACAGGGCGCTCTATACGAGCAGTACTTC
>TRBJ1-2|TRBV4-3|few|NA
CASSFRIGQTGANYGYTF
TGCGCCAGCAGCTTTCGTATAGGCCAGACGGGGGCTAACTATGGCTACACCTTC
>TRBJ2-1|TRBV9|few|TRBD1
CASSVAPDRGYNEQFF
TGTGCCAGCAGCGTAGCGCCAGACAGGGGGTACAATGAGCAGTTCTTC
>TRBJ2-3|TRBV19|few|NA
CASSMGGADTQYF
TGTGCCAGTAGTATGGGCGGGGCAGATACGCAGTATTTT
>TRBJ2-5|TRBV27|NA|TRBD1
CASTPTGGVGETQYF
TGTGCCAGCACCCCCACAGGGGGTGTAGGAGAGACCCAGTACTTC
>TRBJ2-1|TRBV5-1|NA|NA
CASRGLYNEQFF
TGCGCCAGCAGGGGGCTCTACAATGAGCAGTTCTTC
>TRBJ2-1|TRBV7-3|NA|TRBD2
CASSLGTSGTREQFF
TGTGCCAGCAGCTTGGGGACTAGCGGGACTAGGGAGCAGTTCTTC
>TRBJ2-5|TRBV7-2|NA|TRBD1
CASSPRTGAQTQYF
TGTGCCAGCAGCCCCCGGACAGGGGCCCAGACCCAGTACTTC
>TRBJ2-1|TRBV20-1|few|NA
CSACPDNEQFF
TGCAGTGCTTGTCCAGACAATGAGCAGTTCTTC
>TRBJ1-1|TRBV19|NA|NA
CASSIGGPNTEAFF
TGTGCCAGTAGTATTGGTGGGCCAAACACTGAAGCTTTCTTT
>TRBJ2-2|TRBV9|NA|NA
CASSVAWESGELFF
TGTGCCAGCAGCGTAGCGTGGGAGTCCGGGGAGCTGTTTTTT
>TRBJ2-5|TRBV11-3|once|NA
CASSPHRVTETQYF
TGTGCCAGCAGTCCCCACAGGGTGACAGAGACCCAGTACTTC
>TRBJ1-1|TRBV6-6|NA|NA
CASSRQPNTEAFF
TGTGCCAGCAGCCGACAGCCTAACACTGAAGCTTTCTTT
>TRBJ2-5|TRBV7-9|few|TRBD1
CASSTWDRVMYQETQYF
TGTGCCAGCAGCACATGGGACAGAGTTATGTACCAAGAGACCCAGTACTTC
>TRBJ2-2|TRBV30|NA|TRBD2
CAWIQTPTSGKDTGELFF
TGTGCCTGGATTCAAACCCCAACTAGCGGGAAGGACACCGGGGAGCTGTTTTTT
>TRBJ2-7|TRBV18|NA|NA
CASSPGTSSNEQYF
TGTGCCAGCTCACCCGGGACATCTTCTAACGAGCAGTACTTC
>TRBJ2-2|TRBV28|few|NA
CASSLGGLAYTGELFF
TGTGCCAGCAGTTTGGGGGGGCTAGCGTACACCGGGGAGCTGTTTTTT
>TRBJ2-5|TRBV19|few|NA
CASKGILERETQYF
TGTGCCAGTAAGGGTATACTAGAACGAGAGACCCAGTACTTC
>TRBJ1-1|TRBV10-3|few|NA
CAITGTRVGGTEAFF
TGTGCCATCACGGGGACCAGGGTGGGAGGCACTGAAGCTTTCTTT
>TRBJ2-5|TRBV5-1|NA|TRBD1
CASSLVTGGGETQYF
TGCGCCAGCAGCTTGGTTACAGGGGGAGGAGAGACCCAGTACTTC
>TRBJ2-1|TRBV11-3|few|NA
CASSRRRYNEQFF
TGTGCCAGCAGCCGACGGAGATACAATGAGCAGTTCTTC
>TRBJ2-1|TRBV28|few|NA
CASSLSGTGYNEQFF
TGTGCCAGCAGTCTTTCCGGGACTGGCTACAATGAGCAGTTCTTC
>TRBJ2-1|TRBV2|NA|NA
CASRPGSSYNEQFF
TGTGCCAGCAGGCCCGGGAGCTCCTACAATGAGCAGTTCTTC
>TRBJ2-1|TRBV2|few|TRBD1
CASSYDGQGPFF
TGTGCCAGCAGCTACGACGGACAGGGCCCGTTCTTC
>TRBJ2-7|TRBV30|few|TRBD2
CAYQAGKSYEQYF
TGTGCCTACCAAGCGGGAAAATCCTACGAGCAGTACTTC
>TRBJ2-1|TRBV5-4|NA|NA
CASSSQIEQFF
TGTGCCAGCAGCTCCCAGATAGAGCAGTTCTTC
>TRBJ2-1|TRBV7-2|NA|NA
CASSPRDWYNEQFF
TGTGCCAGCAGCCCCCGGGACTGGTACAATGAGCAGTTCTTC
>TRBJ2-5|TRBV11-2|NA|NA
CASSSLQGQETQYF
TGTGCCAGCAGCTCATTACAGGGACAAGAGACCCAGTACTTC
>TRBJ2-5|TRBV30|NA|TRBD2
CAWARLAVQETQYF
TGTGCCTGGGCTAGACTAGCGGTTCAAGAGACCCAGTACTTC
>TRBJ2-1|TRBV20-1|few|TRBD2
CSARGSEQFF
TGCAGTGCCCGCGGGAGCGAGCAGTTCTTC
>TRBJ2-3|TRBV7-9|NA|NA
CASSGRGYFGSVSTDTQYF
TGTGCCAGCAGCGGTCGGGGGTATTTTGGGTCAGTTAGCACAGATACGCAGTATTTT
>TRBJ2-7|TRBV18|NA|NA
CASSLGGSYEQYF
TGTGCCAGCTCACTGGGGGGAAGCTACGAGCAGTACTTC
>TRBJ1-5|TRBV2|NA|TRBD1
CASSRDREYQPQHF
TGTGCCAGCAGCCGGGACAGGGAGTATCAGCCCCAGCATTTT
>TRBJ2-5|TRBV21-1|few|NA
CASRGRKTQYF
TGTGCCAGCAGGGGGAGAAAGACCCAGTACTTC
>TRBJ2-1|TRBV28|NA|TRBD2
CASSPVVAGAYNEQFF
TGTGCCAGCAGCCCCGTGGTAGCGGGGGCCTACAATGAGCAGTTCTTC
>TRBJ2-1|TRBV5-4|few|NA
CASKSGADYNEQFF
TGTGCCAGCAAGTCCGGAGCTGACTACAATGAGCAGTTCTTC
>TRBJ2-7|TRBV6-6|few|NA
CASSYSAGTTYEQYF
TGTGCCAGCAGTTACTCTGCGGGAACGACCTACGAGCAGTACTTC
>TRBJ2-1|TRBV5-1|few|NA
CASTLNGDEQFF
TGCGCCAGCACCCTCAACGGAGATGAGCAGTTCTTC
>TRBJ2-2|TRBV6-5|few|NA
CASRAANTGELFF
TGTGCCAGCAGGGCCGCGAACACCGGGGAGCTGTTTTTT
>TRBJ2-1|TRBV11-2|few|TRBD1
CASSVGQGSYNEQFF
TGTGCCAGCAGCGTTGGACAGGGTTCCTACAATGAGCAGTTCTTC
>TRBJ2-1|TRBV27|few|TRBD1
CASSHPPRDRVRNEQFF
TGTGCCAGCAGTCACCCGCCCCGGGACAGGGTCCGCAATGAGCAGTTCTTC
>TRBJ1-5|TRBV6-6|NA|TRBD1
CASEGAGGQPQHF
TGTGCCAGTGAAGGGGCAGGGGGACAGCCCCAGCATTTT
>TRBJ2-5|TRBV9|few|TRBD1
CASNGDRIGQTQYF
TGTGCCAGCAACGGGGACAGAATAGGGCAGACCCAGTACTTC
>TRBJ1-5|TRBV29-1|NA|TRBD1
CSVDRQGVTQPQHF
TGCAGCGTTGATAGGCAGGGGGTAACTCAGCCCCAGCATTTT
>TRBJ2-7|TRBV5-4|few|TRBD2
CASSSGGNSYEQYF
TGTGCCAGCAGCTCGGGAGGGAACTCCTACGAGCAGTACTTC